This TCR beta chain came from a study of neurological immune-mediated disorders. TCRdb reprocessed the 5' RACE reads via MiXCR and lists one record per CDR3 protein. The table has approximately 30,000 distinct CDR3 sequences, 5.5% to 6% seen once. Germline CDR1 is MNHEY and CDR2 is SMNVEV (reference sequence). V shed 2 bases and J shed 0 bases, with 8 bases lying between them. The CDR3 loop spans 15 amino acids. The table lists this clonotype with many counts. V usage is TRBV27 and J usage is TRBJ1-5; perhaps TRBD1 as D (5 bases). The source material was CD4+ T cells from blood. This TCR derives from a woman between 45 and 60 years old in good health. The CDR3 loop reads CASSLSGTSNQPQHF. The CDR3 DNA sequence: TGTGCCAGCAGTTTAAGTGGGACTAGCAATCAGCCCCAGCATTTT.